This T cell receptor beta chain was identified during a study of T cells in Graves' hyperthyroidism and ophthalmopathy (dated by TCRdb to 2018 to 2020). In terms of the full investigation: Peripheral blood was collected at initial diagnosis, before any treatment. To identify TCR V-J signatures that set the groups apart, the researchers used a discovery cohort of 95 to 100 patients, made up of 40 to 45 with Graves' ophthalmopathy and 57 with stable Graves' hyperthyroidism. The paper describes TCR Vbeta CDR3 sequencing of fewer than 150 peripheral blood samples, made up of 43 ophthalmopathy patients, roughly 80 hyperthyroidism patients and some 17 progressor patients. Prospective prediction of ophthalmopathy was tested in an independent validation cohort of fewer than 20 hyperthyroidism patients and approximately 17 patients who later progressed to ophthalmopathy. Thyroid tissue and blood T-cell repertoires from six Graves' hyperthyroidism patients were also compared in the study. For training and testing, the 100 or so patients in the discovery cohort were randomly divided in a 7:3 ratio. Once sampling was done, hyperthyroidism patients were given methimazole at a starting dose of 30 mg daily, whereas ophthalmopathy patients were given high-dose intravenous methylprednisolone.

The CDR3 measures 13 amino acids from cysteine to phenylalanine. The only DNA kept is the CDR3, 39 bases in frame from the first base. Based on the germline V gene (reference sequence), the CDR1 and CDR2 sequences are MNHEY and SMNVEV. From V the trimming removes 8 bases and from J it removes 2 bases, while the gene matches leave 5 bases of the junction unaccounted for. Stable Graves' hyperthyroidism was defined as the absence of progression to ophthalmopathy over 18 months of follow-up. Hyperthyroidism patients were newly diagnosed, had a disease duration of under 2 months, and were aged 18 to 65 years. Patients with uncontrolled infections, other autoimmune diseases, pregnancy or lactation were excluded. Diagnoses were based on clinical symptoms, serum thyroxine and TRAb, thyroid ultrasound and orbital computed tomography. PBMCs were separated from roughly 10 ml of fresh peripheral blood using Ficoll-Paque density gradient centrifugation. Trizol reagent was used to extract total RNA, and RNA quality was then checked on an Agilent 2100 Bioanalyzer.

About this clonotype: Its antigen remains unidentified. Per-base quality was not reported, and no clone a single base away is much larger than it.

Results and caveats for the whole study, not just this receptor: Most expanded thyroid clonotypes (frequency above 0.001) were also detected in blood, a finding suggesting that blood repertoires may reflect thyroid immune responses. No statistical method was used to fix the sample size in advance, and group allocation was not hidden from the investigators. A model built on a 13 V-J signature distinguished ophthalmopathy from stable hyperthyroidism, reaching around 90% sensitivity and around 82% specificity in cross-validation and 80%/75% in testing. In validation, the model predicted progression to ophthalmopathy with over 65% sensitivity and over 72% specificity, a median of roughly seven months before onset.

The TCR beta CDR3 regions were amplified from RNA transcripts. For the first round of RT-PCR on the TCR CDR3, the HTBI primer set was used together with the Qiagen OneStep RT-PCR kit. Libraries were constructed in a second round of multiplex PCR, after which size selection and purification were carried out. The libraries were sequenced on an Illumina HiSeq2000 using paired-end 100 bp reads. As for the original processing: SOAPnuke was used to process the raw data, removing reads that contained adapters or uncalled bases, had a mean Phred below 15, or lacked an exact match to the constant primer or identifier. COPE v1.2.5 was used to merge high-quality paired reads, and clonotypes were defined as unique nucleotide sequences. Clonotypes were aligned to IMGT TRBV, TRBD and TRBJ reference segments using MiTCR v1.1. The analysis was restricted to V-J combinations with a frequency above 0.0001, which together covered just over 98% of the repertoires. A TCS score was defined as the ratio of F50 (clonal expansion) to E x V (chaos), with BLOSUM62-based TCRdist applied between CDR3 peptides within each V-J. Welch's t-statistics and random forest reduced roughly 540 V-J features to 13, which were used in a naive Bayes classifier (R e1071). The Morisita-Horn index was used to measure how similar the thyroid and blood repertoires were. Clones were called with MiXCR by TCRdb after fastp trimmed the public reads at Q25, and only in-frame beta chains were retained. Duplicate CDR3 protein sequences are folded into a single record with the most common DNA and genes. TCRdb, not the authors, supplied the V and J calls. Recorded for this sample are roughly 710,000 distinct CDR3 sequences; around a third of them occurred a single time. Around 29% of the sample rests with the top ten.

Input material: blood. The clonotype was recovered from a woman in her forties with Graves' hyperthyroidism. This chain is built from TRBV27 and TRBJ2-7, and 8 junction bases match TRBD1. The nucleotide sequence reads TGTGCCAGCCACGGACAGGGCGCCTACGAGCAGTACTTC. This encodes CASHGQGAYEQYF.